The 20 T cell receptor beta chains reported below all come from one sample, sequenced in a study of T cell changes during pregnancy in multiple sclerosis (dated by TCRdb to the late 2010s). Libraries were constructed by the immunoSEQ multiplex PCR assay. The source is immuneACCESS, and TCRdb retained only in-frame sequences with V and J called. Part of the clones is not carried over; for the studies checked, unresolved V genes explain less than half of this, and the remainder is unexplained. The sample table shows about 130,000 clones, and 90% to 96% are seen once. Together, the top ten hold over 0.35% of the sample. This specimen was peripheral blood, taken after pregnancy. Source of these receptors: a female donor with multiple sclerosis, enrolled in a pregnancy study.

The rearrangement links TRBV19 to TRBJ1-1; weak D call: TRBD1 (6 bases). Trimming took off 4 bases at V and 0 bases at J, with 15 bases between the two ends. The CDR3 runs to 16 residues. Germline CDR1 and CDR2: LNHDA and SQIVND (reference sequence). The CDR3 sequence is CASSSTGLGMNTEAFF. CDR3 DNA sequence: TGTGCCAGTAGTAGTACAGGGTTGGGGATGAACACTGAAGCTTTCTTT.

The CDR3 reads CASSYLGRGDTEAFF. The CDR3 nucleotides read TGTGCCAGCAGTTACTTAGGGAGGGGGGACACTGAAGCTTTCTTT. The rearrangement joins TRBV6-6 to TRBJ1-1; D might be TRBD1 (6 bases). Trimming took off 1 base at V and 3 bases at J, with 12 bases between the two ends. This CDR3 region has 15 residues. The germline V gene encodes CDR1 MNHNY and CDR2 SVGAGI (reference sequence).

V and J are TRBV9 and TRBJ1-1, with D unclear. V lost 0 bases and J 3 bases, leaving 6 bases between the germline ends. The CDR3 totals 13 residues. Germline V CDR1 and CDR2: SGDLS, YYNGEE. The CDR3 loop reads CASSVGLDTEAFF. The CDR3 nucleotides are TGTGCCAGCAGCGTAGGTCTAGACACTGAAGCTTTCTTT.

The CDR3: CASSLLGQETQYF. CDR3 in DNA: TGTGCCAGCAGTTTACTCGGCCAAGAGACCCAGTACTTC. J is TRBJ2-5 and V is TRBV27; the D is unclear. The CDR3 spans 13 residues. The germline CDR1 and CDR2 sequences are MNHEY and SMNVEV (reference sequence). The V end was cut by 2 bases, the J end by 1 base, with 5 bases between.

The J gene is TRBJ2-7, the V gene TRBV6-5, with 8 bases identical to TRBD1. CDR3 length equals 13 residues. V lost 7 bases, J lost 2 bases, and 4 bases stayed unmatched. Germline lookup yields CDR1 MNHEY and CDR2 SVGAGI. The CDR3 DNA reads TGTGCCAGCACAGGGGGCCAGACCTACGAGCAGTACTTC. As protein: CASTGGQTYEQYF.

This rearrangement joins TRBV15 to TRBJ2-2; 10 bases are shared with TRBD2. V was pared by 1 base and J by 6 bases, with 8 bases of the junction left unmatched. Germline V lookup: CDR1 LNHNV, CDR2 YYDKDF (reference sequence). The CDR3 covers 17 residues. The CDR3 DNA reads TGTGCCACCAGCAGAGGTCCCAGCGGGAGGGCCCCCGGGGAGCTGTTTTTT. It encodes CATSRGPSGRAPGELFF.

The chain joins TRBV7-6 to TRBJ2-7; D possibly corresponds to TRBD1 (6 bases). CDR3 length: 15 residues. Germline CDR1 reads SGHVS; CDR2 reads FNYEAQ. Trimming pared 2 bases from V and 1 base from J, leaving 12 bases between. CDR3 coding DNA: TGTGCCAGCAGCTTAAGTCAGGGGCGATCCTACGAGCAGTACTTC. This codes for CASSLSQGRSYEQYF.

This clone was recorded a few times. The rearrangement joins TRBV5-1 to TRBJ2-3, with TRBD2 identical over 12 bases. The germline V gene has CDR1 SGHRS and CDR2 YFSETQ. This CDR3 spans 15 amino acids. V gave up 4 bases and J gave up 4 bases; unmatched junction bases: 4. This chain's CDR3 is CASSPGLAGSDTQYF. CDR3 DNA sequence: TGCGCCAGCAGCCCGGGACTAGCGGGTTCAGATACGCAGTATTTT. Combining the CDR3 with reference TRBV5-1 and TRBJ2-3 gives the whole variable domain KAGVTQTPRYLIKTRGQQVTLSCSPISGHRSVSWYQQTPGQGLQFLFEYFSETQRNKGNFPGRFSGRQFSNSRSEMNVSTLELGDSALYLCASSPGLAGSDTQYFGPGTRLTVL.

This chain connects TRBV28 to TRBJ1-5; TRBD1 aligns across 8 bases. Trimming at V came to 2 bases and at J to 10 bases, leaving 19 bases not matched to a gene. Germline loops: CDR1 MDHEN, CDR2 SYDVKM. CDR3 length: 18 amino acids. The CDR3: CASSLNDRGLSDRGPQHF. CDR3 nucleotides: TGTGCCAGCAGTTTAAACGACCGGGGGTTAAGCGACAGGGGCCCCCAGCATTTT.

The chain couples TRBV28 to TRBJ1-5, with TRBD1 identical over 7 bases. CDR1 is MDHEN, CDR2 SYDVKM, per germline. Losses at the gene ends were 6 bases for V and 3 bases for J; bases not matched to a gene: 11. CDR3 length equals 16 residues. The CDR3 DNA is TGTGCCAGCAGATATTTAGGGGGCGCAGTCAATCAGCCCCAGCATTTT. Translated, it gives CASRYLGGAVNQPQHF.

The CDR3 sequence: CASSTTGLAYEQYF. The CDR3 nucleotides are TGTGCCAGCAGCACGACGGGACTAGCTTACGAGCAGTACTTC. The gene calls are TRBV11-2 and TRBJ2-7, with 9 bases matching TRBD2. This CDR3 has 14 residues. V gave up 5 bases and J gave up 4 bases; unmatched junction bases: 6. The germline V gene encodes CDR1 SGHAT and CDR2 FQNNGV. The whole variable domain, remainder taken from reference TRBV11-2 and TRBJ2-7, is EAGVAQSPRYKIIEKRQSVAFWCNPISGHATLYWYQQILGQGPKLLIQFQNNGVVDDSQLPKDRFSAERLKGVDSTLKIQPAKLEDSAVYLCASSTTGLAYEQYFGPGTRLTVT.

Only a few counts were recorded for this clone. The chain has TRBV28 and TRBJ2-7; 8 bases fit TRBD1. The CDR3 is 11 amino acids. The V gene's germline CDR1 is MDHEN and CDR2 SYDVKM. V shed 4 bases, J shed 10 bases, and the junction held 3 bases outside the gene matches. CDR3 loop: CASSSDRAQYF. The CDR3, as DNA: TGTGCCAGCAGTTCGGACAGGGCTCAGTACTTC.

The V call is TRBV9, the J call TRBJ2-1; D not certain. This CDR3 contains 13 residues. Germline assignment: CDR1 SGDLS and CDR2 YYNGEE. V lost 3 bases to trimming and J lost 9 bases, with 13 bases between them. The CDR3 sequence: CASSAGTRGEQFF. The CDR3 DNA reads TGTGCCAGCAGCGCAGGAACCCGTGGTGAGCAGTTCTTC.

The CDR3 protein is CASSMRQEGAEAFF. The DNA for the CDR3 is TGTGCCAGTAGTATGCGACAGGAAGGGGCTGAAGCTTTCTTT. This chain uses TRBV19 with TRBJ1-1, with D perhaps TRBD1 (6 bases). CDR3 length: 14 amino acids. The germline gives CDR1 LNHDA, CDR2 SQIVND (reference sequence). V shed 3 bases and J shed 6 bases, with 14 bases lying between them.

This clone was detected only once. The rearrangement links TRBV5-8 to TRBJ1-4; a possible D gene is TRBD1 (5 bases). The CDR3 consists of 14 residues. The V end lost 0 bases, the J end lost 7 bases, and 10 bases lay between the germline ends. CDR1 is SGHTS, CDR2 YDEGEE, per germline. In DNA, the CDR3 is TGTGCCAGCAGCTTGGAGGGGATTGGTGAAAAACTGTTTTTT. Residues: CASSLEGIGEKLFF.

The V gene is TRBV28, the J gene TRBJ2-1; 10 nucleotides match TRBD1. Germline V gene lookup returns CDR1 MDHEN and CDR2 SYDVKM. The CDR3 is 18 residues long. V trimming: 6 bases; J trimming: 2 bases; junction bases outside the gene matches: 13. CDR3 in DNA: TGTGCCAGCAGCATCGGACAGGGGGGCCCACGCACCTACAATGAGCAGTTCTTC. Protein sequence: CASSIGQGGPRTYNEQFF.

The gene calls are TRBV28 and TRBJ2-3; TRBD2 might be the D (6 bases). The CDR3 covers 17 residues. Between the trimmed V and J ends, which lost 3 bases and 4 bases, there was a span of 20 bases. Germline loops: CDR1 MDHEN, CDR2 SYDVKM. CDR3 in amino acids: CASSLSSLLRGPDTQYF. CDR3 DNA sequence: TGTGCCAGCAGTTTGAGTAGTTTGTTGCGGGGTCCAGATACGCAGTATTTT.

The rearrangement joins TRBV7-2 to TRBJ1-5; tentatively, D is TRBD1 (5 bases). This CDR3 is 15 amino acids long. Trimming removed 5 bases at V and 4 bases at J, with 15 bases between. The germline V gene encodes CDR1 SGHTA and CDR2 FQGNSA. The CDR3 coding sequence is TGTGCCAGCAGCCCTAGTGGGGCCGCAAATCAGCCCCAGCATTTT. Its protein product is CASSPSGAANQPQHF. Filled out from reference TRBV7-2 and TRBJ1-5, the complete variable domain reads GAGVSQSPSNKVTEKGKDVELRCDPISGHTALYWYRQSLGQGLEFLIYFQGNSAPDKSGLPSDRFSAERTGGSVSTLTIQRTQQEDSAVYLCASSPSGAANQPQHFGDGTRLSIL.

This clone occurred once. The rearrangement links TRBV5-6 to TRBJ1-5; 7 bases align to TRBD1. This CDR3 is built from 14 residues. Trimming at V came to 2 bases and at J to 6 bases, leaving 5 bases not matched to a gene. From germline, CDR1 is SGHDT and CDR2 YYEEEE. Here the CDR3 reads CASSFWDRSQPQHF. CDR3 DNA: TGTGCCAGCAGCTTTTGGGACAGAAGTCAGCCCCAGCATTTT.

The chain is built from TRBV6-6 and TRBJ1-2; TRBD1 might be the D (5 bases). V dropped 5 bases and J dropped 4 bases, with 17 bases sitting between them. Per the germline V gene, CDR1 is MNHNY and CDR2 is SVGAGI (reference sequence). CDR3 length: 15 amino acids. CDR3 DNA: TGTGCCAGCAGTGAGACTAGACAGAACCCCTATGGCTACACCTTC. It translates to CASSETRQNPYGYTF.